The entry below describes one T cell receptor (beta chain). What it binds is unknown. The sample comes from a study of identical twins. Study-level findings and limits: Reduced insertions were recorded for abundant cord blood beta clonotypes, with no such pattern in memory repertoires. For out-of-frame beta sequences, excess twin sharing was weaker. A cross-sectional statistical analysis, not follow-up of the same donors, supported the conclusions.

The V gene's germline CDR1 is SEHNR and CDR2 FQNEAQ (reference sequence). The ends lost 5 bases at V and 5 bases at J; junction bases unmatched: 12. This CDR3 is built from 15 residues. A universal primer binding site was introduced by template switching. The final cDNA contained unique molecular identifiers. MiXCR, applied by TCRdb to the 5' RACE reads, yields one record per CDR3 protein. The table lists about 20,000 distinct CDR3 sequences, approximately 70% of them singletons. Sequencing was performed on memory (CD45RO+) T cells sorted from blood. This clonotype was obtained from a woman under 30 in good health. This table probably holds off-target reads from a library built for another chain. The chain links TRBV7-9 to TRBJ2-7; 7 bases fit TRBD2. CDR3 protein: CASSPNLREFHEQYF. The DNA of the CDR3 is TGTGCCAGCAGCCCAAATTTGCGGGAGTTCCACGAGCAGTACTTC.